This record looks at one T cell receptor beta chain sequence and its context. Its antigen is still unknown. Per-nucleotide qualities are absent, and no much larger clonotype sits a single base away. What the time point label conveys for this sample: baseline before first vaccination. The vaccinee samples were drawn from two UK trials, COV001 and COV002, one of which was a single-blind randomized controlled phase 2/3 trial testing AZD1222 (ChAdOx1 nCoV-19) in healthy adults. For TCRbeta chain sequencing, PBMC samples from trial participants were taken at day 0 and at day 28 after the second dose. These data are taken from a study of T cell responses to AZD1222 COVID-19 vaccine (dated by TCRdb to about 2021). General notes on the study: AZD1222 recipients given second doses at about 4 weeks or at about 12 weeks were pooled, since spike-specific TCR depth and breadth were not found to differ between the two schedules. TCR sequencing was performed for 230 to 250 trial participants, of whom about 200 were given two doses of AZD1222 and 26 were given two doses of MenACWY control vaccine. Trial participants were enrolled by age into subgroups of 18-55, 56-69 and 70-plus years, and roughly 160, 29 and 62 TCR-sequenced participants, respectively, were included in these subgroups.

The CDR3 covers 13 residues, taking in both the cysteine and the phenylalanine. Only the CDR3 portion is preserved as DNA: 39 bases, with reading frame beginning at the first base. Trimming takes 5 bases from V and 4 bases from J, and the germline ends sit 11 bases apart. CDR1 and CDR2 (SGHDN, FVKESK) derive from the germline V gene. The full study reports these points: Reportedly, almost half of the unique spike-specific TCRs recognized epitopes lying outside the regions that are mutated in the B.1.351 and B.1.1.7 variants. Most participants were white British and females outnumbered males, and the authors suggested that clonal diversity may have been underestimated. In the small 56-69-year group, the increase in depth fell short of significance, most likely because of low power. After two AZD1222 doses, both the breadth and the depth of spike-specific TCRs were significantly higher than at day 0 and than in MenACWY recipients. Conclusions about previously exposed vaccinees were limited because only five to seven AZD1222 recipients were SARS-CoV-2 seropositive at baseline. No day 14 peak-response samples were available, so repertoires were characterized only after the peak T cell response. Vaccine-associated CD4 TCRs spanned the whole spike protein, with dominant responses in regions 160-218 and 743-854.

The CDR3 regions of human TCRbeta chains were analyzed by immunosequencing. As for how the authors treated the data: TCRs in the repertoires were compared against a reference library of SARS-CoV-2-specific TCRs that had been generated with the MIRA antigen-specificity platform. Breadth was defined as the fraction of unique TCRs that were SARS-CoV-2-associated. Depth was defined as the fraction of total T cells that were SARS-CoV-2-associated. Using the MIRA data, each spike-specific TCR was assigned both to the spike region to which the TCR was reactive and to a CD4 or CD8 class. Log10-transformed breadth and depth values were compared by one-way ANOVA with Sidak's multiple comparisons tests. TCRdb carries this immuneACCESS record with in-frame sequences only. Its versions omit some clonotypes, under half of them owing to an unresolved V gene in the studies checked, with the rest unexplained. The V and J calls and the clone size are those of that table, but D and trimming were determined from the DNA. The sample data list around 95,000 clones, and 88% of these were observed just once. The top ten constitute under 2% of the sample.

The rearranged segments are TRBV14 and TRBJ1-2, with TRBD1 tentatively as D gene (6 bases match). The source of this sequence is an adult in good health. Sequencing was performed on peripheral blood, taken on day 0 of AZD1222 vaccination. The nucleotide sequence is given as TGTGCCAGCAGCTGGGACACGAGCTATGGCTACACCTTC. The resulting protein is CASSWDTSYGYTF. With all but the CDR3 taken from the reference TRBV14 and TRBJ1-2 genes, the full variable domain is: EAGVTQFPSHSVIEKGQTVTLRCDPISGHDNLYWYRRVMGKEIKFLLHFVKESKQDESGMPNNRFLAERTGGTYSTLKVQPAELEDSGVYFCASSWDTSYGYTFGSGTRLTVV.